The 28 T cell receptor beta chains given below trace back to one sample, sequenced in a study of Graves' ophthalmopathy and Graves' hyperthyroidism. Investigators amplified TCR beta CDR3 regions from RNA transcripts. RT-PCR with HTBI primers came first, then second-round multiplex PCR. MiXCR was run by TCRdb on the multiplex PCR reads, yielding one entry per CDR3 protein. The data show a few hundred thousand distinct CDR3 sequences, 15% seen once. The sequencing sample was made of peripheral blood. All receptors come from a woman aged 18-29 years with stable Graves' hyperthyroidism.

A few counts support this clonotype. The rearrangement uses TRBV6-1 and TRBJ2-7; D possibly matches TRBD1 or TRBD2 (5 bases each). Deletions cut 3 bases from V and 0 bases from J, with 12 bases between. Germline loops: CDR1 MNHNS, CDR2 SASEGT. This CDR3 has 15 amino acids. This chain's CDR3 is CASSDPGTDSYEQYF. DNA of the CDR3: TGTGCCAGCAGTGACCCCGGGACCGACTCCTACGAGCAGTACTTC.

About this clonotype: The junction differs from germline at one of its ends, possibly a read error. This chain uses TRBV9 with TRBJ2-2, with 7 bases fitting TRBD2. The CDR3 totals 12 residues. Germline lookup yields CDR1 SGDLS and CDR2 YYNGEE. The CDR3 reads CASSVRSGELLF. In DNA form, the CDR3 reads TGTGCCAGCAGCGTACGGAGCGGGGAGCTGTTGTTT.

There are many counts of this clonotype. A read error is possible here, since a much larger clone lies one base away. The chain carries TRBV12-3 or TRBV12-4 and TRBJ1-1, with D unclear. This CDR3 contains 14 residues. In DNA form, the CDR3 reads TGTACCAGCAGTTTACGACAAACGAACACTGAAGCTTTCTTT. Residues: CTSSLRQTNTEAFF.

This clonotype was observed many times. The chain uses TRBV12-3 or TRBV12-4 and TRBJ2-4; 9 bases agree with TRBD1. This CDR3 is 14 amino acids long. V gave up 5 bases and J gave up 9 bases; unmatched junction bases: 8. CDR3 DNA: TGTGCCAGCAGTCCAACAGGGGGCTTAGGCATTCAGTACTTC. Translating it yields CASSPTGGLGIQYF.

In this sample, this clonotype turned up many times. CDR3: CASSYSGRITYEQYF. CDR3 sequence (DNA): TGTGCCAGCAGTTACTCAGGCAGGATTACCTACGAGCAGTACTTC. The gene calls are TRBV6-2 or TRBV6-3 and TRBJ2-7; D uncertain. V lost 0 bases, J lost 2 bases, and 11 bases lay in between. Germline-derived CDR1 and CDR2 are MNHEY and SVGEGT. The length of the CDR3 is 15 residues.

This clonotype was observed at least ten times. The chain uses TRBV7-8 and TRBJ2-2, with a weak D call TRBD1 (6 bases). Germline CDR1 reads SGHVS; CDR2 reads FQNEAQ. This CDR3 has 15 amino acids. V lost 5 bases and J lost 0, with 10 bases in between. The DNA for the CDR3 is TGTGCCAGCAGCCCGGACAGCACGAACACCGGGGAGCTGTTTTTT. Amino acids: CASSPDSTNTGELFF.

This clonotype was detected ten times or more. The J gene is TRBJ2-7, the V gene TRBV7-3; perhaps TRBD1 as D (7 bases). This CDR3 spans 15 amino acids. V was cut by 2 bases and J by 2 bases, with 13 bases left in between. Germline values: CDR1 SGHTA, CDR2 FQGTGA. In nucleotides, the CDR3 is TGTGCCAGCAGCTTAGGAGGGGGCGAAGCCTACGAGCAGTACTTC. Its translation: CASSLGGGEAYEQYF.

Many counts were recorded for this clonotype. The CDR3: CSVESYTEAFF. The CDR3, as DNA: TGCAGCGTTGAGTCGTACACTGAAGCTTTCTTT. The chain has TRBV29-1 and TRBJ1-1; no firm D call. Germline loops: CDR1 SQVTM, CDR2 ANQGSEA. V lost 3 bases and J 3 bases, leaving 5 bases between the germline ends. CDR3 length: 11 residues.

There are many counts of this clonotype. The chain joins TRBV2 to TRBJ2-4, with D perhaps TRBD1 (5 bases). With 6 bases removed from V and 6 bases from J, the gap between germline ends came to 12 bases. The CDR3 length is 13 residues. CDR1 is SNHLY and CDR2 is FYNNEI in the germline V gene. CDR3 loop: CASRLDKSNIQYF. CDR3 DNA: TGTGCCAGCAGACTGGACAAATCAAACATTCAGTACTTC.

This clonotype was recorded many times. The CDR3 spells CASSVMGAGNSPLHF. CDR3 DNA: TGCGCCAGCAGTGTAATGGGGGCAGGTAATTCACCCCTCCACTTT. The gene calls are TRBV5-1 and TRBJ1-6, with a tentative D call TRBD1 (6 bases). The CDR3 length is 15 residues. Germline values: CDR1 SGHRS, CDR2 YFSETQ. Trimming cost V 5 bases and J 6 bases, with 15 bases left between them.

There are a few counts of this clonotype. This CDR3 is CATSRVFDQPQHF. CDR3 nucleotides: TGTGCCACCAGCAGAGTATTCGATCAGCCCCAGCATTTT. V gene TRBV15 combines with J gene TRBJ1-5; D not certain. Germline V lookup: CDR1 LNHNV, CDR2 YYDKDF (reference sequence). This CDR3 contains 13 residues. V lost 1 base, J lost 5 bases, and 6 bases lay in between.

This clonotype was seen only a few times. This chain links TRBV7-9 with TRBJ2-5; 9 bases are a match to TRBD2. V was pared by 2 bases and J by 5 bases, with 9 bases of the junction left unmatched. The CDR3 has 16 amino acids. CDR1 is SEHNR and CDR2 is FQNEAQ in the germline V gene (reference sequence). CDR3 sequence (DNA): TGTGCCAGCAGCTTAAGCGAGCGGGGGGCCTGGGAGACCCAGTACTTC. Protein sequence: CASSLSERGAWETQYF.

This clonotype showed up many times. V and J are TRBV19 and TRBJ1-5; D not resolved. The length of the CDR3 is 15 residues. The V and J ends lost 0 bases and 4 bases respectively, with 10 bases between them. Germline V gene data show CDR1 as LNHDA and CDR2 as SQIVND (reference sequence). The DNA of the CDR3 is TGTGCCAGTAGTATAGATTTCGGCCCGAATCAGCCCCAGCATTTT. Its protein is CASSIDFGPNQPQHF.

This clonotype was found a few times. The chain employs TRBV19 and TRBJ1-2, with D tentatively TRBD1 (6 bases). Per the germline V gene, CDR1 is LNHDA and CDR2 is SQIVND (reference sequence). The CDR3 is 15 residues long. The V gene lost 5 bases and the J gene lost 7 bases, with 20 bases spanning the gap. The CDR3 bases are TGTGCCAGTAGTGGCCCCAAGGCAGGGGATAGTGGCTACACCTTC. Translation: CASSGPKAGDSGYTF.

This clonotype was counted many times. V and J are TRBV6-1 and TRBJ1-6; TRBD1 aligns across 7 bases. Germline loops: CDR1 MNHNS, CDR2 SASEGT. Trimming took 7 bases from V and 9 from J; bases not matched to a gene: 3. The CDR3 length is 12 residues. The CDR3 bases are TGTGCCAGCACGACAGGGAGTTCACCCCTCCACTTT. Protein product: CASTTGSSPLHF.

This clonotype was seen at least ten times. This rearrangement joins TRBV6-2 or TRBV6-3 to TRBJ1-1; 10 nucleotides align to TRBD1. CDR3 length: 14 amino acids. Germline V CDR1 and CDR2: MNHEY, SVGEGT. V lost 6 bases to trimming and J lost 4 bases; unmatched junction nucleotides: 5. The CDR3 region has the DNA TGTGCCAGCAGAGATAGGACAGGGGGCACTGAAGCTTTCTTT. Amino acid sequence: CASRDRTGGTEAFF.

The sample holds many counts of this clonotype. V is TRBV24-1 and J is TRBJ2-7, with TRBD2 identical over 7 bases. The CDR3 is 16 residues long. CDR1 and CDR2 from the germline V gene are KGHDR and SFDVKD. Unmatched junction bases numbered 11, after V lost 4 bases and J lost 3 bases. For the CDR3, the DNA is TGTGCCACCAGTGAGGTCAGCGGGACGGCGGACTACGAGCAGTACTTC. Amino acids: CATSEVSGTADYEQYF.

The V call is TRBV6-1, the J call TRBJ1-2; tentative D call: TRBD1 (5 bases). Looked up from germline, CDR1 is MNHNS and CDR2 is SASEGT. The germline V and J ends were trimmed by 6 bases and 7 bases, with 15 bases remaining between them. The CDR3 length is 13 residues. CDR3 DNA: TGTGCCAGCAGATCCGAAGGGGCTGGTGGCTACACCTTC. It specifies CASRSEGAGGYTF.

This clonotype has ten or more counts. V and J are TRBV7-3 and TRBJ2-4, with D hard to call. V was shortened by 5 bases and J by 8 bases, with 13 bases between the two germline ends. CDR1 and CDR2 (germline): SGHTA, FQGTGA. The CDR3 has 13 amino acids. CDR3 DNA: TGTGCCAGCAGCAGAAACACAAGGGACATTCAGTACTTC. Its protein product is CASSRNTRDIQYF.

There are many counts of this clonotype. The chain uses TRBV6-1 and TRBJ2-7; D gene ambiguous. The CDR3 is 11 residues long. Germline lookup yields CDR1 MNHNS and CDR2 SASEGT. Deletions cut 6 bases from V and 5 bases from J, with 8 bases between. The CDR3 reads CASRSYHEQYF. The CDR3 nucleotides read TGTGCCAGCAGATCATACCACGAGCAGTACTTC.

At least ten counts were recorded for this clonotype. An end of the junction does not agree with germline; a read error may underlie this. The gene calls are TRBV29-1 and TRBJ1-1, with no clear D. Per germline, CDR1 SQVTM and CDR2 ANQGSEA. This CDR3 comprises 13 residues. The CDR3: CSVDLGRLTEALF. The CDR3 nucleotides are TGCAGCGTTGATCTAGGCAGACTCACTGAAGCTCTCTTT.

This clonotype was picked up many times. This chain uses TRBV12-3 or TRBV12-4 with TRBJ1-2; unclear D gene. This CDR3 contains 14 residues. V was trimmed by 1 base and J by 5 bases, leaving 11 bases between them. The CDR3 DNA sequence: TGTGCCAGCAGTTTAGAGGGAGTGAGGTATGGCTACACCTTC. It is translated as CASSLEGVRYGYTF.

The sample holds many counts of this clonotype. The chain combines TRBV19 with TRBJ1-6, with D perhaps TRBD1 (6 bases). This CDR3 comprises 18 residues. In germline, CDR1 is LNHDA, CDR2 SQIVND (reference sequence). Trimming cost V 1 base and J 0 bases, with 13 bases left between them. CDR3 nucleotide sequence: TGTGCCAGTAGTATAGCCCGAGGGGGAAGCTCCTATAATTCACCCCTCCACTTT. As protein: CASSIARGGSSYNSPLHF.

This clonotype has a count of ten or more. The V and J genes are TRBV20-1 and TRBJ1-2, with D possibly being TRBD1 (5 bases). V shed 7 bases and J shed 3 bases, with 15 bases lying between them. The CDR3 is made up of 13 amino acids. The germline V gene has CDR1 DFQATT and CDR2 SNEGSKA (reference sequence). CDR3 nucleotide sequence: TGCAGTGTTAGGGGCGGCTCCTACTATGGCTACACCTTC. This sequence encodes CSVRGGSYYGYTF.

This clonotype was counted many times. The J gene is TRBJ2-7, the V gene TRBV6-5; TRBD1 agrees at 8 bases. With V trimmed by 5 bases and J by 7 bases, 1 base remained unmatched. This CDR3 has 11 amino acids. Germline V CDR1 and CDR2: MNHEY, SVGAGI. In DNA, the CDR3 is TGTGCCAGCAGTACAGGGGGAGAGCAGTACTTC. Its protein is CASSTGGEQYF.

This clonotype was counted at least ten times. This rearrangement joins TRBV6-1 to TRBJ2-4; D gene unclear. The V end was cut by 1 base, the J end by 0 bases, with 10 bases between. The CDR3 has 16 amino acids. Germline CDR1 MNHNS, CDR2 SASEGT. The CDR3 reads CASSEVQSLAKNIQYF. CDR3 nucleotides: TGTGCCAGCAGTGAAGTCCAGTCCCTAGCCAAAAACATTCAGTACTTC.

Ten or more counts support this clonotype. This chain links TRBV12-3 or TRBV12-4 with TRBJ1-6, with 7 bases identical to TRBD1. Trimming cost V 4 bases and J 8 bases; bases outside gene matches: 11. The CDR3 is 16 residues long. Written as DNA, the CDR3 is TGTGCCAGCAGTTCGATGACAGGGTCGGCTGATTCACCCCTCCACTTT. The encoded protein is CASSSMTGSADSPLHF.

This clonotype was seen ten or more times. The chain has TRBV6-1 and TRBJ1-2; weak D call: TRBD1 (5 bases). The CDR3 contains 15 residues. The V and J ends lost 5 bases and 1 base respectively, with 14 bases between them. In germline, CDR1 is MNHNS, CDR2 SASEGT. The DNA of the CDR3 is TGTGCCAGCAGTCCCGCGGAAGGGGATAACTATGGCTACACCTTC. This sequence encodes CASSPAEGDNYGYTF.